Shown below are 16 T cell receptor beta chains from a single sample sequenced in a study of T-cell reconstitution after alpha-beta-depleted transplantation in children (dated by TCRdb to the mid-2010s). Library preparation used PCR. The reads were generated on an Illumina HiSeq 2500. To normalize quantification of the TCRbeta repertoire, the TCR libraries were built with molecular barcoding that relied on unique molecular identifiers. TCRdb reprocessed the public reads (quality trimming at Q25 with fastp, clone calling with MiXCR) and kept in-frame beta chains. Records with the same CDR3 protein are collapsed into one entry carrying the most frequent genes and DNA. This sample gives some 840,000 distinct CDR3 sequences in total; around 17% of them show up just once. Around 5% of the sample is taken by the ten largest. Reading the label with the study, this specimen's treatment or condition is: allogeneic hematopoietic cell transplantation with graft depleted of TCRalphabeta T cells and CD19 B cells.

This sample comprised PBMCs, mostly from graft donor cells, obtained 360 days after TCRalphabeta/CD19-depleted stem cell transplant. The receptors derive from a male patient younger than 18 who had a stem cell transplant for acute lymphoblastic leukemia, so the T cells may come from the graft donor.

This chain links TRBV25-1 with TRBJ2-5; perhaps TRBD2 as D (6 bases). Germline assignment: CDR1 MGHDK and CDR2 SYGVNS. Trimming removed 4 bases from V and 4 bases from J, with 22 bases in between. The CDR3 runs to 17 residues. The chain's CDR3 is CASSGILPGVKGETQYF. CDR3 coding DNA: TGTGCCAGCAGTGGCATCCTCCCGGGAGTTAAAGGAGAGACCCAGTACTTC.

This clonotype was seen more than once but under ten times. The J gene is TRBJ2-7, the V gene TRBV6-5; 13 bases agree with TRBD2. The CDR3 covers 15 residues. V trimming: 4 bases; J trimming: 6 bases; junction bases outside the gene matches: 6. The V gene's germline CDR1 is MNHEY and CDR2 SVGAGI. The CDR3 bases are TGTGCCAGCAGTTCTTGGACTAGCGGGAGCTCCGAGCAGTACTTC. This sequence encodes CASSSWTSGSSEQYF.

This clonotype was seen ten or more times. This chain joins TRBV5-1 and TRBJ2-7, with TRBD1 matching over 8 bases. The CDR3 contains 16 residues. Germline V gives CDR1 SGHRS, CDR2 YFSETQ. The V segment lost 0 bases and the J segment 0 bases; nucleotides outside the gene matches: 5. This CDR3 is CASSLANRGSSYEQYF. The DNA of the CDR3 is TGCGCCAGCAGCTTGGCTAACAGGGGGAGCTCCTACGAGCAGTACTTC.

The chain recombines TRBV7-9 with TRBJ2-7, with 8 bases identical to TRBD2. The V segment lost 4 bases and the J segment 0 bases; nucleotides outside the gene matches: 5. The CDR3 is 15 residues long. The germline CDR1 and CDR2 sequences are SEHNR and FQNEAQ (reference sequence). CDR3 residues: CASSSSGPSSYEQYF. CDR3 sequence (DNA): TGTGCCAGCAGCTCTAGCGGGCCAAGCTCCTACGAGCAGTACTTC.

V usage is TRBV20-1 and J usage is TRBJ2-3; 8 nucleotides line up with TRBD2. Germline loops: CDR1 DFQATT, CDR2 SNEGSKA (reference sequence). This CDR3 is 16 amino acids long. Germline trimming cut 0 bases from V and 11 bases from J; bases unmatched to any gene: 16. CDR3 region: CSARDYGGGGPWGQYF. The DNA of the CDR3 is TGCAGTGCTAGAGATTACGGTGGCGGGGGGCCTTGGGGGCAGTATTTT.

This clonotype was seen repeatedly, ten times or more. The chain links TRBV5-1 to TRBJ1-2; tentatively, D is TRBD1 (5 bases). This CDR3 spans 14 amino acids. Germline assignment: CDR1 SGHRS and CDR2 YFSETQ. V shed 4 bases and J shed 6 bases, with 16 bases lying between them. The CDR3 is CASSPYTEGNGYTF. In DNA form, the CDR3 reads TGCGCCAGCAGCCCGTACACAGAGGGGAATGGCTACACCTTC.

The chain combines TRBV6-1 with TRBJ2-7, with 10 bases fitting TRBD1. The germline gives CDR1 MNHNS, CDR2 SASEGT. This CDR3 is built from 15 residues. V shed 6 bases and J 3 bases; nucleotides not matched to a gene: 8. CDR3 coding DNA: TGTGCCAGCAGCCGGACCGGGACAGGGGTCTACGAGCAGTACTTC. Protein sequence: CASSRTGTGVYEQYF.

This clonotype was detected many times. The genes are TRBV6-2 or TRBV6-3 and TRBJ2-3; a possible D gene is TRBD1 (5 bases). Germline CDR1 is MNHEY and CDR2 is SVGEGT. The V and J ends lost 5 bases and 1 base respectively, with 13 bases between them. The CDR3 covers 15 residues. Written as DNA, the CDR3 is TGTGCCAGCAGTCTCCAGGGATGGCGCACAGATACGCAGTATTTT. Encoded protein: CASSLQGWRTDTQYF.

The chain combines TRBV9 with TRBJ2-5, with a possible D match to TRBD2 (6 bases). The CDR3 consists of 14 residues. V gave up 0 bases and J gave up 4 bases, with 10 bases separating them. Looked up from germline, CDR1 is SGDLS and CDR2 is YYNGEE. The CDR3 sequence is CASSVVGGVETQYF. The CDR3 DNA reads TGTGCCAGCAGCGTAGTAGGAGGGGTAGAGACCCAGTACTTC.

The chain couples TRBV20-1 to TRBJ2-7; weak D call: TRBD2 (6 bases). V dropped 3 bases and J dropped 2 bases, with 14 bases sitting between them. The CDR3 contains 14 residues. Germline V gene lookup returns CDR1 DFQATT and CDR2 SNEGSKA (reference sequence). The CDR3 DNA reads as TGCAGTGCTAGGTCCGGGACTGGTGCCTACGAGCAGTACTTC. Protein product: CSARSGTGAYEQYF.

This clonotype was found a few times. The gene calls are TRBV27 and TRBJ1-5, with D tentatively TRBD1 (5 bases). This CDR3 is built from 13 residues. Trimming took off 2 bases at V and 6 bases at J, with 8 bases between the two ends. The germline V gene has CDR1 MNHEY and CDR2 SMNVEV (reference sequence). As DNA, the CDR3 is TGTGCCAGCAGTTTACAGGGAAGTCAGCCCCAGCATTTT. Its protein is CASSLQGSQPQHF.

This clonotype was picked up a small number of times. J is TRBJ1-5 and V is TRBV18; TRBD1 matches 7 bases. Trimming at V came to 3 bases and at J to 1 base, leaving 6 bases not matched to a gene. This CDR3 is built from 16 residues. Germline assignment: CDR1 KGHSH and CDR2 LQKENI. This CDR3 reads CASSPAGQRSNQPQHF. CDR3 coding DNA: TGTGCCAGCTCACCGGCGGGACAGAGAAGCAATCAGCCCCAGCATTTT.

The chain uses TRBV5-1 and TRBJ2-7, with D possibly TRBD2 on 5 matching bases. There are 15 residues in the CDR3. The ends were cut back, 2 bases at V and 4 bases at J, with 16 bases in the middle. From germline, CDR1 is SGHRS and CDR2 YFSETQ. CDR3 loop: CASSLRDNSFYEQYF. The CDR3 DNA reads TGCGCCAGCAGCTTACGGGATAACTCCTTTTACGAGCAGTACTTC.

This clonotype was observed at least ten times. The rearrangement uses TRBV20-1 and TRBJ2-1; D gene ambiguous. Trimming left V 8 bases short and J 5 bases short, with 10 bases between. From germline, CDR1 is DFQATT and CDR2 SNEGSKA (reference sequence). This CDR3 is built from 11 residues. CDR3 bases: TGCAGTCCCGGTGGAGACAATGAGCAGTTCTTC. Translated: CSPGGDNEQFF.

This clonotype was picked up many times. V and J are TRBV7-2 and TRBJ2-3; 8 positions match TRBD2. From germline, CDR1 is SGHTA and CDR2 FQGNSA. The ends lost 5 bases at V and 4 bases at J; junction bases unmatched: 8. The length of the CDR3 is 15 residues. The CDR3 nucleotides are TGTGCCAGCAGCCGAACCGGGACTAGGCCAGATACGCAGTATTTT. This encodes CASSRTGTRPDTQYF.

The V and J genes are TRBV7-9 and TRBJ2-1; perhaps TRBD2 as D (5 bases). CDR3 size: 13 residues. Trimming pared 2 bases from V and 7 bases from J, leaving 9 bases between. Looked up from germline, CDR1 is SEHNR and CDR2 is FQNEAQ (reference sequence). The CDR3 DNA follows: TGTGCCAGCAGCTTACCAAGCGGTAATGAGCAGTTCTTC. This translates into CASSLPSGNEQFF.